These T cell receptor beta chains were read from a single sample in a study of T cells in localized non-small cell lung cancer. The method was immunoSEQ multiplex PCR; TCRdb's version includes in-frame clones alone and lacks a portion of them. The table includes around 130,000 clones, around 89% detected once. The sequences come from peripheral blood, collected before any cancer treatment. The receptors come from a female donor of 60 years or more with stage I lung adenocarcinoma. CDR3s include the opening cysteine and the closing phenylalanine or tryptophan. Each record gives: D gene, J gene, V gene, clone size, CDR3 DNA, CDR3 protein. D genes are given only for firm matches. Size is omitted from some rows. Given values are once, few, many or a class for expanded clones.

D: TRBD2; J: TRBJ2-7; V: TRBV5-4; size: once; DNA: TGTGCCAGCAGCCCGGGGGGGACTAGCGGGAGAACCGAACAGTACTTC; CDR3: CASSPGGTSGRTEQYF
D: TRBD1; J: TRBJ1-1; V: TRBV15; size: .; DNA: TGTGCCACCAGCAGAGACAGACAGGGGATGAACACTGAAGCTTTCTTT; CDR3: CATSRDRQGMNTEAFF
D: TRBD1; J: TRBJ1-1; V: TRBV5-1; size: .; DNA: TGCGCCAGCAGTACGATCACTCCGGGACAGGGGTTGAACACTGAAGCTTTCTTT; CDR3: CASSTITPGQGLNTEAFF
D: .; J: TRBJ1-2; V: TRBV15; size: .; DNA: TGTGCCACCAGCAGACGGGGGCGCTTCTATGGCTACACCTTC; CDR3: CATSRRGRFYGYTF
D: .; J: TRBJ2-7; V: TRBV16; size: .; DNA: TGTGCCAGCAGCCCCTCCCCCGGGCTGGAGCAGTACTTC; CDR3: CASSPSPGLEQYF
D: .; J: TRBJ1-2; V: TRBV28; size: .; DNA: TGTGCCAGCAGCGTGACAGTTAACTATGGCTACACCTTC; CDR3: CASSVTVNYGYTF
D: TRBD2; J: TRBJ2-5; V: TRBV6-5; size: .; DNA: TGTGCCAGCAGAAGGTCCGTGGCGGGAGGTGAGACCCAGTACTTC; CDR3: CASRRSVAGGETQYF
D: .; J: TRBJ2-1; V: TRBV7-3; size: once; DNA: TGTGCCAGCAGCGTCGGGAGAGGGTACAATGAGCAGTTCTTC; CDR3: CASSVGRGYNEQFF
D: .; J: TRBJ2-1; V: TRBV2; size: .; DNA: TGTGCCAGCAGACAGTTCTCCTACAATGAGCAGTTCTTC; CDR3: CASRQFSYNEQFF
D: .; J: TRBJ1-2; V: TRBV11-2; size: .; DNA: TGTGCCAGCAGCTTAGCCCGTGTGGGGAAGTGGGCTAACTATGGCTACACCTTC; CDR3: CASSLARVGKWANYGYTF
D: .; J: TRBJ2-5; V: TRBV2; size: .; DNA: TGTGCCAGCAGTGTTCCACCTCCAGGCCAAGAGACCCAGTACTTC; CDR3: CASSVPPPGQETQYF
D: TRBD2; J: TRBJ2-1; V: TRBV19; size: .; DNA: TGTGCCAGTAGTGTATCCAGCGGGAGGAACAATGAGCAGTTCTTC; CDR3: CASSVSSGRNNEQFF
D: TRBD2; J: TRBJ2-1; V: TRBV27; size: .; DNA: TGTGCCAGCAGTTTATATGGTGTGGGAGGGCCGGATAATGAGCAGTTCTTC; CDR3: CASSLYGVGGPDNEQFF
D: .; J: TRBJ2-7; V: TRBV5-1; size: .; DNA: TGCGCCAGCAGCTTGGACCACGTCTCCTACGAGCAGTACTTC; CDR3: CASSLDHVSYEQYF
D: .; J: TRBJ2-7; V: TRBV18; size: once; DNA: TGTGCCAGCTCACCACTACCCGGGACCTCACCATTAGACGAGCAGTACTTC; CDR3: CASSPLPGTSPLDEQYF
D: .; J: TRBJ2-3; V: TRBV6-1; size: .; DNA: TGTGCCAGCAGTGAACAGTCAGATACGCAGTATTTT; CDR3: CASSEQSDTQYF
D: .; J: TRBJ2-1; V: TRBV2; size: .; DNA: TGTGCCAGCAGCGGGAGTGATGAGCAGTTCTTC; CDR3: CASSGSDEQFF
D: TRBD1; J: TRBJ1-2; V: TRBV9; size: .; DNA: TGTGCCAGCAGCACTCGGACAGGGGCCTATGGCTACACCTTC; CDR3: CASSTRTGAYGYTF
D: .; J: TRBJ2-1; V: TRBV28; size: .; DNA: TGTGCCAGCAGAACCGGATGGCCGAAGGGACATGAGCAGTTCTTC; CDR3: CASRTGWPKGHEQFF
D: .; J: TRBJ2-1; V: TRBV11-3; size: .; DNA: TGTGCCAGCAGCTCCTATTTGACCGATGAGCAGTTCTTC; CDR3: CASSSYLTDEQFF
D: .; J: TRBJ2-3; V: TRBV15; size: .; DNA: TGTGCCACCAGCTCTCAACCCACAGATACGCAGTATTTT; CDR3: CATSSQPTDTQYF
D: TRBD2; J: TRBJ2-1; V: TRBV29-1; size: .; DNA: TGCAGCGTAGGGACTAGCGGGAGGGCCGATATTGGTGAGCAGTTCTTC; CDR3: CSVGTSGRADIGEQFF